What follows are 27 T cell receptor beta chains derived from one specimen sequenced in a study of blood T cells in healthy people across ages (dated by TCRdb to about 2015). Library method: 5' RACE. TCRdb names Illumina HiSeq 2500 as the instrument used. The second PCR ran for roughly 7 to 12 cycles and used a J-beta primer mix along with a sample-barcoded 5' primer. Starting from the raw public reads, TCRdb applied fastp trimming at Q25, assembled clones with MiXCR and retained in-frame beta chains. Rows matching on CDR3 protein sequence are summarized as one entry with the most common DNA and genes. This sample is represented by 1.5 million to 2 million distinct CDR3 sequences; 25% to 30% of them were singletons. The top ten hold 7.7% of the sample. Input material: blood. Source of these receptors: a woman aged 30 to 39 in good health.

At least ten counts were recorded for this clonotype. The J gene is TRBJ2-4, the V gene TRBV20-1; 10 bases fit TRBD2. This CDR3 is 15 amino acids long. The germline V gene has CDR1 DFQATT and CDR2 SNEGSKA (reference sequence). Trimming cost V 6 bases and J 8 bases; bases outside gene matches: 13. Written as DNA, the CDR3 is TGCAGTGCAAGGGCTAGCGGGAGTAGTAAGGACATTCAGTACTTC. Residues: CSARASGSSKDIQYF.

V and J are TRBV7-9 and TRBJ2-7; 7 positions match TRBD1. After removal of 6 bases from V and 5 bases from J, the junction contained 10 bases not matched to a gene. Germline assignment: CDR1 SEHNR and CDR2 FQNEAQ (reference sequence). This CDR3 region has 14 residues. CDR3 protein: CASRAGTANHEQYF. Written as DNA, the CDR3 is TGTGCCAGCAGAGCCGGGACAGCGAATCACGAGCAGTACTTC.

The V gene is TRBV5-1, the J gene TRBJ2-2; D uncertain. Germline V gives CDR1 SGHRS, CDR2 YFSETQ. Trimming removed 6 bases from V and 1 base from J, with 10 bases in between. The CDR3 sequence is 14 residues long. CDR3 protein: CASTMTGNTGELFF. The CDR3 nucleotides are TGCGCCAGCACCATGACCGGGAACACCGGGGAGCTGTTTTTT.

The genes are TRBV5-1 and TRBJ1-4; TRBD1 aligns across 7 bases. The CDR3 extends over 15 amino acids. V gave up 0 bases and J gave up 7 bases; unmatched junction bases: 6. The V gene's germline CDR1 is SGHRS and CDR2 YFSETQ. In nucleotides, the CDR3 is TGCGCCAGCAGCTTGGCCGCACAGGGGCCTGAAAAACTGTTTTTT. Translated, it gives CASSLAAQGPEKLFF.

This clonotype was seen ten or more times. The CDR3 loop reads CASSYSGRLSSYEQYF. DNA for the CDR3: TGTGCCAGCAGTTACTCGGGGAGGTTAAGCTCCTACGAGCAGTACTTC. The chain joins TRBV6-6 to TRBJ2-7; maybe TRBD2 (6 bases). Germline CDR1 and CDR2: MNHNY and SVGAGI (reference sequence). CDR3 size: 16 residues. Between the trimmed V and J ends, which lost 0 bases and 0 bases, there was a span of 12 bases.

V gene TRBV10-3 combines with J gene TRBJ1-5, with a possible D match to TRBD1 (6 bases). From germline, CDR1 is ENHRY and CDR2 SYGVKD. Trimming removed 6 bases from V and 4 bases from J, with 10 bases in between. This CDR3 is 13 amino acids long. The CDR3 coding sequence is TGTGCCATCAGACAGGGAAGGAATCAGCCCCAGCATTTT. Its protein is CAIRQGRNQPQHF.

This clonotype was detected only a few times. V gene TRBV2 combines with J gene TRBJ2-1; 10 positions agree with TRBD2. V lost 4 bases and J lost 5; bases outside the gene matches: 5. CDR1 is SNHLY and CDR2 is FYNNEI in the germline V gene. The CDR3 has 15 residues. CDR3 nucleotide sequence: TGTGCCAGCAGTGTGGAACTAGCGGGACACAATGAGCAGTTCTTC. This sequence encodes CASSVELAGHNEQFF.

This chain links TRBV7-9 with TRBJ1-5; TRBD1 might be the D (5 bases). The CDR3 runs to 13 residues. Trimming took off 5 bases at V and 7 bases at J, with 12 bases between the two ends. Germline CDR1 SEHNR, CDR2 FQNEAQ (reference sequence). CDR3 residues: CASSAQGRQPQHF. Written as DNA, the CDR3 is TGTGCCAGCAGCGCCCAGGGAAGGCAGCCCCAGCATTTT.

The chain couples TRBV18 to TRBJ2-5; the D is unclear. The germline V gene has CDR1 KGHSH and CDR2 LQKENI. This CDR3 is built from 12 residues. The germline V and J ends were trimmed by 0 bases and 5 bases, with 4 bases remaining between them. CDR3 nucleotides: TGTGCCAGCTCACCACCGTTCGAGACCCAGTACTTC. Translating gives CASSPPFETQYF.

This clonotype was seen a handful of times. The V call is TRBV12-3 or TRBV12-4, the J call TRBJ2-5; D is unresolved. The length of the CDR3 is 13 residues. V shed 7 bases and J shed 0 bases, with 9 bases lying between them. Here the CDR3 reads CASKWSYQETQYF. DNA for the CDR3: TGTGCCAGCAAATGGTCGTACCAAGAGACCCAGTACTTC.

This clonotype showed up just a few times. The chain is built from TRBV2 and TRBJ2-7; 11 bases line up with TRBD2. J was trimmed by 7 bases and V by 5 bases; bases with no gene match: 4. Germline CDR1 reads SNHLY; CDR2 reads FYNNEI. This CDR3 spans 13 amino acids. The CDR3 DNA reads TGTGCCAGCAGTTGGCGACTAGCGGGGGAGCAGTACTTC. Its translation: CASSWRLAGEQYF.

This chain links TRBV12-3 or TRBV12-4 with TRBJ2-3, with TRBD2 as a possible D gene (5 bases). The V gene lost 9 bases and the J gene lost 1 base, with 14 bases spanning the gap. There are 14 residues in the CDR3. The CDR3 DNA is TGTGCCAGTAGCGCCCACACGGGCACAGATACGCAGTATTTT. Translated, it gives CASSAHTGTDTQYF.

This clonotype came up many times. The rearrangement joins TRBV12-3 or TRBV12-4 to TRBJ2-6; no reliable D call. CDR3 length equals 15 residues. V lost 3 bases and J 0 bases, leaving 6 bases between the germline ends. CDR3: CASSFPSSGANVLTF. CDR3 DNA: TGTGCCAGCAGTTTTCCTAGCTCTGGGGCCAACGTCCTGACTTTC.

This clonotype was seen a few times. The CDR3 DNA sequence: TGTGCCAGCATCTTTAAGCGAAGCACAGATACGCAGTATTTT. Its protein product is CASIFKRSTDTQYF. The chain is built from TRBV2 and TRBJ2-3, with D unclear. Trimming pared 7 bases from V and 0 bases from J, leaving 11 bases between. Germline V gene sequence: CDR1 SNHLY, CDR2 FYNNEI. The CDR3 extends over 14 amino acids.

This clonotype was counted at least ten times. The V gene is TRBV5-1, the J gene TRBJ1-2; D is perhaps TRBD1 (5 bases). The germline V gene has CDR1 SGHRS and CDR2 YFSETQ. The CDR3 spans 14 residues. Trimming stripped 0 bases from V and 5 bases from J, with 11 bases between. CDR3 protein: CASSLGDGRYGYTF. In DNA form, the CDR3 reads TGCGCCAGCAGCTTGGGGGACGGAAGATATGGCTACACCTTC.

This clonotype was seen a few times. The V call is TRBV29-1, the J call TRBJ1-2; D ambiguous. Germline V gene lookup returns CDR1 SQVTM and CDR2 ANQGSEA. V was pared by 3 bases and J by 8 bases, with 10 bases between. The CDR3 extends over 11 amino acids. The CDR3 protein is CSVESPGGYTF. In nucleotides, the CDR3 is TGCAGCGTTGAGTCGCCGGGGGGCTACACCTTC.

The chain employs TRBV18 and TRBJ2-1; D gene ambiguous. Trimming removed 3 bases from V and 6 bases from J, with 9 bases in between. From germline, CDR1 is KGHSH and CDR2 LQKENI. This CDR3 contains 13 residues. DNA of the CDR3: TGTGCCAGCTCACCGATTAGGCTCAATGAGCAGTTCTTC. Amino acid sequence: CASSPIRLNEQFF.

This chain uses TRBV12-3 or TRBV12-4 with TRBJ1-1; 8 bases agree with TRBD1. The CDR3 covers 15 residues. The V gene end was trimmed by 6 bases and the J gene end by 4 bases; junction bases not matched to a gene: 10. The CDR3 protein is CASRTVGQGGTEAFF. CDR3 sequence (DNA): TGTGCCAGCAGGACCGTCGGACAGGGTGGCACTGAAGCTTTCTTT.

This chain uses TRBV7-9 with TRBJ1-2, with 7 bases lining up with TRBD1. CDR3 length equals 15 residues. Germline assignment: CDR1 SEHNR and CDR2 FQNEAQ (reference sequence). V gave up 6 bases and J gave up 6 bases; unmatched junction bases: 13. CDR3: CASSSLGTVLDGYTF. CDR3 bases: TGTGCCAGCAGTTCCCTAGGGACAGTCTTAGATGGCTACACCTTC.

This clonotype occurred a few times. The chain combines TRBV20-1 with TRBJ1-5; D call uncertain. Germline values: CDR1 DFQATT, CDR2 SNEGSKA (reference sequence). V was pared by 1 base and J by 4 bases, with 8 bases between. This CDR3 is 13 amino acids long. Here the CDR3 DNA reads TGCAGTGCTAGAGTTGGACCTAATCAGCCCCAGCATTTT. Translated: CSARVGPNQPQHF.

The chain recombines TRBV7-9 with TRBJ2-1, with D maybe TRBD1 (5 bases). Germline CDR1 and CDR2: SEHNR and FQNEAQ (reference sequence). The CDR3 extends over 16 amino acids. Between the trimmed V and J ends, which lost 4 bases and 2 bases, there was a span of 15 bases. The chain's CDR3 is CASSYQGFSPYNEQFF. DNA of the CDR3: TGTGCCAGCAGCTACCAGGGTTTTTCCCCCTACAATGAGCAGTTCTTC.

This clonotype was observed a handful of times. The chain combines TRBV20-1 with TRBJ2-3; no reliable D call. Germline values: CDR1 DFQATT, CDR2 SNEGSKA (reference sequence). V lost 6 bases and J 3 bases, leaving 10 bases between the germline ends. This CDR3 region has 12 residues. The CDR3 DNA reads TGCAGTGCCGGGCAAGCGACAGATACGCAGTATTTT. This translates into CSAGQATDTQYF.

This clonotype showed up just once. This rearrangement joins TRBV2 to TRBJ1-1; 9 nucleotides agree with TRBD1. With V trimmed by 6 bases and J by 7 bases, 6 bases remained unmatched. The length of the CDR3 is 13 residues. The germline V gene encodes CDR1 SNHLY and CDR2 FYNNEI. The CDR3 spells CASSTTGGLEAFF. DNA of the CDR3: TGTGCCAGCAGCACCACAGGGGGCCTTGAAGCTTTCTTT. The full variable domain, completed using reference TRBV2 and TRBJ1-1, is EPEVTQTPSHQVTQMGQEVILRCVPISNHLYFYWYRQILGQKVEFLVSFYNNEISEKSEIFDDQFSVERPDGSNFTLKIRSTKLEDSAMYFCASSTTGGLEAFFGQGTRLTVV.

This chain links TRBV5-1 with TRBJ2-5, with 10 positions matching TRBD2. J lost 0 bases, V lost 2 bases, and 10 bases had no gene match. This CDR3 comprises 18 residues. Germline assignment: CDR1 SGHRS and CDR2 YFSETQ. CDR3 sequence reads: CASSLEGSSGGYQETQYF. The CDR3 bases are TGCGCCAGCAGCTTAGAGGGATCTAGCGGGGGATACCAAGAGACCCAGTACTTC.

This clonotype was observed at least ten times. The V and J genes are TRBV6-5 and TRBJ2-3; maybe TRBD2 (6 bases). The CDR3 runs to 17 residues. The V end lost 2 bases, the J end lost 0 bases, and 15 bases lay between the germline ends. Germline V gene sequence: CDR1 MNHEY, CDR2 SVGAGI. The CDR3 DNA is TGTGCCAGCAGTTACAGACGTCCGGGAGCAAGCACAGATACGCAGTATTTT. This codes for CASSYRRPGASTDTQYF.

J is TRBJ1-4 and V is TRBV6-2 or TRBV6-3, with D possibly being TRBD1 (5 bases). In germline, CDR1 is MNHEY, CDR2 SVGEGT. Deletions cut 2 bases from V and 5 bases from J, with 21 bases between. The CDR3 consists of 18 residues. The CDR3 loop reads CASSYDGTYDGGNEKLFF. Written as DNA, the CDR3 is TGTGCCAGCAGTTACGATGGAACGTACGACGGGGGGAATGAAAAACTGTTTTTT.

This clonotype occurred a few times. This chain joins TRBV7-2 and TRBJ2-1; no definite D call. Trimming shortened V by 5 bases and J by 4 bases, and 12 bases separated the two germline ends. Germline V gives CDR1 SGHTA, CDR2 FQGNSA. This CDR3 spans 14 amino acids. CDR3 residues: CASSPSRAYNEQFF. The CDR3 bases are TGTGCCAGCAGCCCATCTCGGGCTTACAATGAGCAGTTCTTC.